This is a list of T cell receptor beta chains from one sample in a study of shared clonotypes between healthy human individuals. Sequenced by immunoSEQ multiplex PCR; TCRdb stores in-frame clones only, minus some. Here the sample spans 2 million to 2.5 million clones, about nine tenths being singletons. Sequencing was done on a sample of naive CD4+ T cells from PBMCs. The origin of the receptors is a man younger than 35 in good health. Some clones in this sample may be carry-over from other donors' samples. CDR3s include the opening cysteine and the closing phenylalanine or tryptophan. The order of the fields is V gene, J gene, clone size, D gene, CDR3 DNA, CDR3 protein. D genes are given only for firm matches. Where a row states a size, it is once, few, many or the class of an expanded clone; other rows omit it.

>TRBV19|TRBJ2-3|NA|NA
TGTGCCAGTAGCGGGAGCACAGATACGCAGTATTTT
CASSGSTDTQYF
>TRBV11-2|TRBJ2-5|NA|NA
TGTGCCAGCAGCCCGAGGGGCAGGGAAGCGGTGACCCAGTACTTC
CASSPRGREAVTQYF
>TRBV6-5|TRBJ2-7|NA|TRBD2
TGTGCCAGCAGACTCACTAGCGGCGACTACGAGCAGTACTTC
CASRLTSGDYEQYF
>TRBV29-1|TRBJ2-2|NA|NA
TGCAGCGTTGGACTTAAAAACACCGGGGAGCTGTTTTTT
CSVGLKNTGELFF
>TRBV30|TRBJ1-5|few|NA
TGTGCCTGGTCCCCGGATCAGCCCCAGCATTTT
CAWSPDQPQHF
>TRBV10-3|TRBJ2-7|NA|NA
TGTGCCATCAGTGCCCAGGGTGACGAGCAGTACTTC
CAISAQGDEQYF
>TRBV11-3|TRBJ2-3|NA|NA
TGTGCCAGCAGCCCAGGGCCAGATACGCAGTATTTT
CASSPGPDTQYF
>TRBV28|TRBJ2-3|NA|NA
TGTGCCAGCAGTTCCATTGATGGGGCGGCAGATACGCAGTATTTT
CASSSIDGAADTQYF
>TRBV5-1|TRBJ2-6|NA|NA
TGCGCCAGCAGCTTGACAGTATCCGGGGCCAACGTCCTGACTTTC
CASSLTVSGANVLTF
>TRBV5-1|TRBJ1-3|NA|NA
TGCGCCAGCAGCCAAGGGGGGACATACTCTGGAAACACCATATATTTT
CASSQGGTYSGNTIYF
>TRBV7-8|TRBJ2-5|NA|NA
TGTGCCAGCAGCCTCAGGAGATCAGGGTCCGCATTAAGCGAGACCCAGTACTTC
CASSLRRSGSALSETQYF
>TRBV15|TRBJ1-4|once|TRBD1
TGTGCCACCAGCAGAGTTAAGCTAGGGGGCGGAATTGAAAAACTGTTTTTT
CATSRVKLGGGIEKLFF
>TRBV9|TRBJ2-3|NA|TRBD2
TGTGCCAGCAGCCCTAGCGGGCTCCCGGATACGCAGTATTTT
CASSPSGLPDTQYF
>TRBV7-9|TRBJ1-4|NA|NA
TGTGCCAGCAGCTTAGAAAGTACTTATAATGAAAAACTGTTTTTT
CASSLESTYNEKLFF
>TRBV9|TRBJ2-7|NA|NA
TGTGCCAGCAGCGCTCAGGGGAGTAGGTCCTACGAGCAGTACTTC
CASSAQGSRSYEQYF
>TRBV4-1|TRBJ2-7|NA|NA
TGCGCCAGCAGCCAAGGAACAGGGGGGGATTACGAGCAGTACTTC
CASSQGTGGDYEQYF
>TRBV28|TRBJ2-3|NA|NA
TGTGCCAGCAGTTTATCCGGACGAAGCACAGATACGCAGTATTTT
CASSLSGRSTDTQYF
>TRBV27|TRBJ2-7|NA|TRBD2
TGTGCCAGCAGTTTAAGGCTAGCGGGAGGTATGGAGCAGTACTTC
CASSLRLAGGMEQYF
>TRBV9|TRBJ1-4|NA|NA
TGTGCCAGCAGCCCCCAATCTCTAGGGGAAAAACTGTTTTTT
CASSPQSLGEKLFF
>TRBV28|TRBJ2-2|NA|NA
TGTGCCAGCAGACCTCCGGACAGACCTAACACCGGGGAGCTGTTTTTT
CASRPPDRPNTGELFF
>TRBV4-1|TRBJ2-1|NA|TRBD1
TGCGCCAGCAGCCAAGATCCTCGGACAGGGGGATTTTATGAGCAGTTCTTC
CASSQDPRTGGFYEQFF
>TRBV28|TRBJ1-1|NA|NA
TGTGCCAGCTACTTAACGACTGAAGCTTTCTTT
CASYLTTEAFF
>TRBV28|TRBJ1-1|NA|NA
TGTGCCAGCAGCCCAGGACAGTCCCAGGGGGCTTTCTTT
CASSPGQSQGAFF
>TRBV5-3|TRBJ1-2|NA|NA
TGTGCCAGAAGCTTGGCCGAGCTGATCTATGGCTACACCTTC
CARSLAELIYGYTF
>TRBV7-9|TRBJ1-2|NA|NA
TGTGCCAGCAGCTTAGCGGGACACCAATACTATGGCTACACCTTC
CASSLAGHQYYGYTF
>TRBV19|TRBJ2-2|NA|NA
TGTGCCAGTAGCTGGCTGGGGGGGGAGCTGTTTTTT
CASSWLGGELFF
>TRBV4-1|TRBJ1-5|NA|TRBD1
TGCGCCAGCAGCCAGGGGGGCGCAGGGGGCGGTCAGCCCCAGCATTTT
CASSQGGAGGGQPQHF
>TRBV29-1|TRBJ2-3|NA|NA
TGCAGCGTGTATGGGTGGGGGGTTCCAGATACGCAGTATTTT
CSVYGWGVPDTQYF
>TRBV19|TRBJ1-2|once|TRBD1
TGTGCCAGTAGTATTGACGGGACAGGGTCTAACTATGGCTACACCTTC
CASSIDGTGSNYGYTF
>TRBV5-8|TRBJ1-5|NA|NA
TGTGCCAGCACCCAAGAAGACAGGTTTTATAGCAATCAGCCCCAGCATTTT
CASTQEDRFYSNQPQHF
>TRBV2|TRBJ2-3|NA|NA
TGTGCCAGCAGCATTTCGGGTAGCGGCACAGATACGCAGTATTTT
CASSISGSGTDTQYF
>TRBV21-1|TRBJ1-3|NA|NA
TGTGCCAGCAGCAAGGGACAGGTCCCCGGAAACACCATATATTTT
CASSKGQVPGNTIYF
>TRBV28|TRBJ2-5|NA|NA
TGTGCCAGCAGCCTCCAAGGCGGCTGGGAGACCCAGTACTTC
CASSLQGGWETQYF
>TRBV7-9|TRBJ1-3|NA|TRBD1
TGTGCCAGCAGCCGGGCAGGCGGGACAGGATCCCTCTCTGGAAACACCATATATTTT
CASSRAGGTGSLSGNTIYF
>TRBV18|TRBJ2-1|NA|NA
TGTGCCAGCTCACCCAGGGGCGAGCGCAATGAGCAGTTCTTC
CASSPRGERNEQFF
>TRBV7-8|TRBJ2-1|NA|NA
TGTGCCAGCAGCTTACGTTTATCAGGACGTAGCTTCTCCTACAATGAGCAGTTCTTC
CASSLRLSGRSFSYNEQFF
>TRBV27|TRBJ2-5|NA|NA
TGTGCCAGCAGTTTATACAGGGCGGAGACCCAGTACTTC
CASSLYRAETQYF
>TRBV5-1|TRBJ1-1|NA|TRBD1
TGCGCCAGCAGGACAACAGGGGGCGTTACTGAAGCTTTCTTT
CASRTTGGVTEAFF
>TRBV5-1|TRBJ2-7|NA|TRBD1
TGCGCCAGCAGCTTGTTTGTGTCAGGGGGCTACCACGAGCAGTACTTC
CASSLFVSGGYHEQYF
>TRBV6-5|TRBJ2-5|once|TRBD1
TGTGCCAGCAGTTACAGCCCGGGACAGGAGCAGTACTTC
CASSYSPGQEQYF